Below, 14 T cell receptor beta chains from the same sample are listed, as sequenced in a study of patients and donors after allogeneic stem cell transplantation (TCRdb year 2020). Library preparation employed RT-PCR. The run used a NextSeq 550. The public reads were reprocessed in TCRdb via fastp at Q25 and MiXCR, keeping in-frame beta chains. Each entry is one CDR3 protein sequence, shown with its most common DNA and genes. The sample table holds under 200,000 distinct CDR3 sequences, of which approximately 30% were seen once. Around 3% of the sample belongs to the ten largest clones. The material sequenced was blood, either unsorted or a sorted T cell fraction (not recorded which). The receptors derive from a human donor who was either an allogeneic HSCT recipient or a stem cell or donor lymphocyte infusion donor (not recorded which). It is not recorded whose cells these are; they may come from a transplant donor.

The chain employs TRBV30 and TRBJ1-3; D is ambiguous. The V end lost 5 bases, the J end lost 0 bases, and 20 bases lay between the germline ends. Germline values: CDR1 GTSNPN, CDR2 SVGIG (reference sequence). This CDR3 spans 17 amino acids. CDR3 loop: CAWAPPGRWSSGNTIYF. CDR3 DNA: TGTGCCTGGGCGCCTCCCGGACGGTGGAGCTCTGGAAACACCATATATTTT.

This chain uses TRBV20-1 with TRBJ2-3, with unresolved D. The CDR3 loop spans 16 amino acids. CDR1 DFQATT and CDR2 SNEGSKA come from the germline V gene (reference sequence). With 1 base removed from V and 0 bases from J, the gap between germline ends came to 14 bases. This chain's CDR3 is CSARVRFKASTDTQYF. The CDR3 nucleotides are TGCAGTGCTAGAGTTAGGTTTAAGGCTAGCACAGATACGCAGTATTTT.

The chain is built from TRBV27 and TRBJ2-3; TRBD2 matches at 10 bases. CDR1 and CDR2 from the germline V gene are MNHEY and SMNVEV (reference sequence). The CDR3 is made up of 16 amino acids. V lost 7 bases to trimming and J lost 1 base; unmatched junction nucleotides: 8. The CDR3 DNA reads as TGTGCCAGCACGCTAGCGGGAGAGAAAGGCACAGATACGCAGTATTTT. Amino acid sequence: CASTLAGEKGTDTQYF.

Ten or more counts support this clonotype. This chain uses TRBV12-3 or TRBV12-4 with TRBJ1-5, with TRBD1 as a possible D gene (5 bases). This CDR3 comprises 12 residues. V lost 3 bases to trimming and J lost 7 bases, with 7 bases between them. For the CDR3, the DNA is TGTGCCAGCAGTTTGGGGACGCAGCCCCAGCATTTT. It yields the protein CASSLGTQPQHF.

This chain connects TRBV20-1 to TRBJ2-7; TRBD2 aligns across 7 bases. V lost 4 bases and J lost 5; bases outside the gene matches: 11. The CDR3 totals 14 residues. The germline CDR1 and CDR2 sequences are DFQATT and SNEGSKA (reference sequence). This CDR3 reads CSATPGRVLHEQYF. The CDR3 DNA reads as TGCAGTGCTACCCCTGGGAGGGTTTTGCACGAGCAGTACTTC.

J is TRBJ1-6 and V is TRBV28; no reliable D call. V lost 5 bases and J lost 11, with 7 bases in between. Germline V CDR1 and CDR2: MDHEN, SYDVKM. The CDR3 has 11 residues. In nucleotides, the CDR3 is TGTGCCAGCAGTGTGGGGACACCCCTCCACTTT. Translating it yields CASSVGTPLHF.

V usage is TRBV29-1 and J usage is TRBJ2-1; no definite D call. The CDR3 length is 15 residues. Trimming shortened V by 0 bases and J by 5 bases, and 14 bases separated the two germline ends. From germline, CDR1 is SQVTM and CDR2 ANQGSEA. Written as DNA, the CDR3 is TGCAGCGTTGAAGATGCAAGCCGGATACACAATGAGCAGTTCTTC. Translating gives CSVEDASRIHNEQFF.

J is TRBJ2-7 and V is TRBV6-6, with TRBD2 identical over 8 bases. CDR1 is MNHNY and CDR2 is SVGAGI in the germline V gene (reference sequence). The CDR3 length is 15 residues. V trimming: 7 bases; J trimming: 0 bases; junction bases outside the gene matches: 8. The chain's CDR3 is CASTKSGRSSYEQYF. In nucleotides, the CDR3 is TGTGCCAGCACCAAAAGCGGGAGAAGCTCCTACGAGCAGTACTTC.

The chain links TRBV6-8 to TRBJ2-3, with 9 bases aligning to TRBD2. The ends lost 2 bases at V and 2 bases at J; junction bases unmatched: 5. The CDR3 has 16 residues. The germline gives CDR1 MNHGY, CDR2 SAAAGT. The CDR3 sequence is CASSYPGLALTDTQYF. DNA for the CDR3: TGTGCCAGCAGTTACCCGGGACTAGCCCTCACAGATACGCAGTATTTT.

This clonotype has only a few counts. The V call is TRBV7-2, the J call TRBJ2-5; 8 bases match TRBD1. Looked up from germline, CDR1 is SGHTA and CDR2 is FQGNSA. The CDR3 covers 15 residues. Germline trimming cut 5 bases from V and 4 bases from J; bases unmatched to any gene: 9. The CDR3 DNA sequence: TGTGCCAGCAGCCCAGGACAGGGACCCTCAGAGACCCAGTACTTC. Encoded protein: CASSPGQGPSETQYF.

This clonotype has a handful of counts. The rearrangement links TRBV28 to TRBJ1-6, with TRBD1 as a possible D gene (6 bases). V was cut by 7 bases and J by 8 bases, with 6 bases left in between. CDR3 length equals 11 residues. Germline CDR1 and CDR2: MDHEN and SYDVKM. The DNA of the CDR3 is TGTGCCAGCAAGGGGGATTCACCCCTCCACTTT. It encodes CASKGDSPLHF.

This chain joins TRBV20-1 and TRBJ2-1; 8 nucleotides match TRBD2. The CDR3 is made up of 15 amino acids. Looked up from germline, CDR1 is DFQATT and CDR2 is SNEGSKA (reference sequence). Trimming cost V 6 bases and J 4 bases; bases outside gene matches: 11. CDR3 region: CSAQLAGKHYNEQFF. The CDR3 DNA reads as TGCAGTGCCCAATTAGCGGGGAAGCATTACAATGAGCAGTTCTTC.

This clonotype occurred a few times. The rearrangement joins TRBV18 to TRBJ1-5; perhaps TRBD1 as D (5 bases). V lost 1 base to trimming and J lost 7 bases, with 20 bases between them. The CDR3 contains 17 residues. The germline CDR1 and CDR2 sequences are KGHSH and LQKENI. The CDR3 reads CASSPRSPDTSGQPQHF. The DNA for the CDR3 is TGTGCCAGCTCACCACGTAGCCCGGACACTTCAGGGCAGCCCCAGCATTTT.

The chain employs TRBV9 and TRBJ2-1; 8 nucleotides align to TRBD1. The CDR3 spans 15 residues. Trimming cost V 4 bases and J 4 bases; bases outside gene matches: 7. The V gene's germline CDR1 is SGDLS and CDR2 YYNGEE. CDR3 loop: CASSPRDRTYNEQFF. The DNA for the CDR3 is TGTGCCAGCAGCCCTAGGGACAGGACTTACAATGAGCAGTTCTTC.